This T cell receptor (beta chain) was captured in a study of neurological immune-mediated disorders. Study observations and caveats: CDR3 amino acid sequences of expanded clones were not shared across subjects, a result suggesting private repertoires in all groups. Falling below healthy controls, multiple sclerosis showed the least TCR clonal expansion, while HTLV-1-associated myelopathy showed the most.

Unsorted libraries were derived from 2 million PBMCs stored at -80 C. The germline CDR1 and CDR2 sequences are SGHRS and YFSETQ. The trim removed 4 bases at V and 0 bases at J, leaving 13 bases unmatched. This CDR3 has 19 amino acids. This clonotype was found many times. Its antigen is still unknown. TCRdb reprocessed the 5' RACE reads via MiXCR and lists one record per CDR3 protein. The sample gives 25,000 to 40,000 distinct CDR3 sequences, roughly 1.6% of which show up once; roughly 8.7% is in the top ten. The chain is built from TRBV5-1 and TRBJ2-4; 10 bases map to TRBD2. Source material: PBMCs. This clonotype originated in a woman under 40 with multiple sclerosis. The CDR3 spells CASSHPAGGPSKAKNIQYF. In DNA form, the CDR3 reads TGCGCCAGCAGCCACCCAGCGGGGGGGCCGTCAAAAGCCAAAAACATTCAGTACTTC.